The next 24 T cell receptor beta chains were all read from a single sample in a study of CD8 T cells in ankylosing spondylitis. Each CDR3 protein gets one entry after TCRdb re-called the 5' RACE reads with MiXCR. Of 30,000 or so distinct CDR3 sequences listed, about 5.3% are singletons. The sample comprised blood, either unsorted or a sorted T cell fraction (not recorded which). The receptors derive from a female donor with ankylosing spondylitis or in good health (not recorded which).

The sample holds many counts of this clonotype. The chain carries TRBV9 and TRBJ2-7; 7 bases align to TRBD1. This CDR3 is built from 14 residues. Germline CDR1 and CDR2: SGDLS and YYNGEE. Unmatched junction bases numbered 6, after V lost 4 bases and J lost 2 bases. CDR3: CASSPWDSAYEQYF. The CDR3 nucleotides are TGTGCCAGCAGCCCATGGGACAGCGCCTACGAGCAGTACTTC.

About this clonotype: At one end the junction does not follow the germline gene, possibly because of a read error. The CDR3 is CACSVAAGISNTAELFF. DNA of the CDR3: TGTGCCTGCAGCGTTGCAGCGGGGATATCGAACACCGCGGAGCTGTTTTTT. The chain has TRBV9 and TRBJ2-2; TRBD2 matches at 7 bases. The CDR3 is 17 amino acids. Per germline, CDR1 SGDLS and CDR2 YYNGEE.

At least ten counts were recorded for this clonotype. Written as DNA, the CDR3 is TGTGCCAGCAGCGCCCGGGACAGGGATCAGCCCCAGCATTTT. This translates into CASSARDRDQPQHF. This chain connects TRBV9 to TRBJ1-5; 9 nucleotides align to TRBD1. Germline lookup yields CDR1 SGDLS and CDR2 YYNGEE. V lost 3 bases and J lost 5; bases outside the gene matches: 3. The CDR3 extends over 14 amino acids.

In its sample, this clonotype was seen many times. V is TRBV9 and J is TRBJ2-3, with D tentatively TRBD2 (7 bases). The CDR3 is made up of 18 amino acids. Germline loops: CDR1 SGDLS, CDR2 YYNGEE. V gave up 3 bases and J gave up 2 bases, with 22 bases separating them. The CDR3 region is CASSEPRVFAGATDTQYF. DNA of the CDR3: TGTGCCAGCAGCGAGCCCCGGGTATTTGCGGGGGCCACAGATACGCAGTATTTT.

This clonotype was observed at least ten times. A much larger clonotype is one base distant, so this may be a read error. J is TRBJ2-3 and V is TRBV9; the D gene is possibly TRBD2 (6 bases). The germline CDR1 and CDR2 sequences are SGDLS and YYNGEE. The CDR3 runs to 14 residues. Trimming pared 3 bases from V and 0 bases from J, leaving 8 bases between. The CDR3 DNA follows: TGTGCCAGCAGCGAAAGCGGGAGCACAGATACGCAGTATTTT. It codes for CASSESGSTDTQYF.

This clonotype occurred many times. The CDR3 protein is CASSVGGAPGANVLTF. CDR3 bases: TGTGCCAGCAGCGTAGGGGGGGCTCCTGGGGCCAACGTCCTGACTTTC. The V gene is TRBV9, the J gene TRBJ2-6, with D perhaps matching TRBD1 or TRBD2 (6 bases each). The length of the CDR3 is 16 residues. Trimming took 0 bases from V and 2 from J, leaving 9 bases between them. Germline-derived CDR1 and CDR2 are SGDLS and YYNGEE.

The chain is built from TRBV9 and TRBJ2-6; TRBD1 aligns across 7 bases. With 4 bases clipped from V and 2 bases from J, the junction kept 3 bases outside the gene matches. The V gene's germline CDR1 is SGDLS and CDR2 YYNGEE. The CDR3 covers 15 residues. The CDR3 DNA reads TGTGCCAGCAGCCGCGACAGGGCTGGGGCCAACGTCCTGACTTTC. Its translation: CASSRDRAGANVLTF.

This clonotype came up many times. The rearrangement links TRBV9 to TRBJ2-7; D unresolved. The CDR3 runs to 16 residues. Trimming removed 5 bases at V and 2 bases at J, with 20 bases between. The germline V gene has CDR1 SGDLS and CDR2 YYNGEE. The CDR3 nucleotides read TGTGCCAGCAGTCCTTGGGATAGTCGGAGTCCCTACGAGCAGTACTTC. It encodes CASSPWDSRSPYEQYF.

This clonotype came up many times. The rearrangement links TRBV9 to TRBJ1-5; 9 nucleotides line up with TRBD1. CDR3 length: 14 amino acids. The V gene end was trimmed by 3 bases and the J gene end by 7 bases; junction bases not matched to a gene: 5. CDR1 is SGDLS and CDR2 is YYNGEE in the germline V gene. CDR3 residues: CASSAGQGGQPQHF. The CDR3 DNA reads TGTGCCAGCAGCGCGGGACAGGGAGGACAGCCCCAGCATTTT.

Ten or more counts support this clonotype. The chain is built from TRBV9 and TRBJ1-3; D remains ambiguous. CDR1 and CDR2 (germline): SGDLS, YYNGEE. V was pared by 0 bases and J by 2 bases, with 6 bases between. This CDR3 region has 14 residues. The CDR3 DNA sequence: TGTGCCAGCAGCGTAGAGCCAGCTGGAAACACCATATATTTT. This translates into CASSVEPAGNTIYF.

The chain couples TRBV6-1 to TRBJ2-5; D gene uncertain. The germline gives CDR1 MNHNS, CDR2 SASEGT. There are 14 residues in the CDR3. V lost 6 bases to trimming and J lost 7 bases, with 18 bases between them. In DNA, the CDR3 is TGTGCCAGCAGGACACCCGTGGGTGGTGGGACCCAGTACTTC. It codes for CASRTPVGGGTQYF.

This clonotype rates as medium-sized (0.01 to 0.1%). This chain uses TRBV9 with TRBJ2-2, with a possible D match to TRBD2 (5 bases). Per the germline V gene, CDR1 is SGDLS and CDR2 is YYNGEE. This CDR3 contains 16 residues. Trimming removed 3 bases from V and 4 bases from J, with 16 bases in between. The CDR3 DNA sequence: TGTGCCAGCAGCGCCCGCGAGGCTAGCCTCACCGGGGAGCTGTTTTTT. Translating gives CASSAREASLTGELFF. Full variable domain (missing parts from reference TRBV9 and TRBJ2-2): DSGVTQTPKHLITATGQRVTLRCSPRSGDLSVYWYQQSLDQGLQFLIQYYNGEERAKGNILERFSAQQFPDLHSELNLSSLELGDSALYFCASSAREASLTGELFFGEGSRLTVL.

This clonotype has ten or more counts. This chain connects TRBV9 to TRBJ1-1; D may be TRBD1 (5 bases). CDR3 length equals 13 residues. Germline V gene lookup returns CDR1 SGDLS and CDR2 YYNGEE. The V end lost 4 bases, the J end lost 6 bases, and 13 bases lay between the germline ends. The CDR3 spells CASSLMGGAEAFF. The DNA of the CDR3 is TGTGCCAGCAGCCTAATGGGGGGGGCTGAAGCTTTCTTT.

Sample share makes this clonotype medium-sized (0.01 to 0.1%). This chain joins TRBV9 and TRBJ1-2, with D unclear. The length of the CDR3 is 13 residues. Trimming stripped 1 base from V and 3 bases from J, with 7 bases between. CDR1 and CDR2 from the germline V gene are SGDLS and YYNGEE. The DNA for the CDR3 is TGTGCCAGCAGCGTATTAGAAGACTATGGCTACACCTTC. Translated, it gives CASSVLEDYGYTF.

This clonotype occurred many times. This chain links TRBV9 with TRBJ2-6; D unclear. The germline gives CDR1 SGDLS, CDR2 YYNGEE. This CDR3 comprises 13 residues. Trimming removed 6 bases from V and 2 bases from J, with 6 bases in between. CDR3 sequence (DNA): TGTGCCAGCATCAGGCCTGGGGCCAACGTCCTGACTTTC. Its protein is CASIRPGANVLTF. The full variable domain, in which reference TRBV9 and TRBJ2-6 provide the parts outside the CDR3, is DSGVTQTPKHLITATGQRVTLRCSPRSGDLSVYWYQQSLDQGLQFLIQYYNGEERAKGNILERFSAQQFPDLHSELNLSSLELGDSALYFCASIRPGANVLTFGAGSRLTVL.

This clonotype was found many times. The rearrangement uses TRBV9 and TRBJ2-5; no definite D call. The germline V gene encodes CDR1 SGDLS and CDR2 YYNGEE. Trimming removed 0 bases at V and 0 bases at J, with 3 bases between. This CDR3 has 13 residues. For the CDR3, the DNA is TGTGCCAGCAGCGTAGGGGACCAAGAGACCCAGTACTTC. Its protein is CASSVGDQETQYF.

The genes are TRBV9 and TRBJ2-3, with 13 bases that match TRBD2. Trimming cost V 3 bases and J 4 bases; bases outside gene matches: 5. Germline V lookup: CDR1 SGDLS, CDR2 YYNGEE. This CDR3 is built from 16 residues. Here the CDR3 reads CASSAGLAGAADTQYF. The CDR3 nucleotides are TGTGCCAGCAGCGCCGGACTAGCGGGAGCCGCAGATACGCAGTATTTT.

This clonotype was seen ten or more times. CDR3 amino acids: CASSGDSGTYNEQFF. In DNA, the CDR3 is TGTGCCAGCAGTGGAGACAGTGGTACTTACAATGAGCAGTTCTTC. V usage is TRBV9 and J usage is TRBJ2-1; tentative D call: TRBD1 (5 bases). Trimming pared 5 bases from V and 4 bases from J, leaving 16 bases between. Germline CDR1 and CDR2: SGDLS and YYNGEE. The CDR3 consists of 15 residues.

There are many counts of this clonotype. This chain links TRBV9 with TRBJ2-7; 9 positions agree with TRBD2. The CDR3 length is 15 residues. Trimming at V came to 4 bases and at J to 4 bases, leaving 9 bases not matched to a gene. Germline CDR1 is SGDLS and CDR2 is YYNGEE. The CDR3 region is CASSPSGLAGYEQYF. CDR3 sequence (DNA): TGTGCCAGCAGCCCCTCGGGACTAGCCGGGTACGAGCAGTACTTC.

This clonotype has ten or more counts. V usage is TRBV9 and J usage is TRBJ2-3; no firm D call. Trimming took 0 bases from V and 4 from J, leaving 12 bases between them. Germline V CDR1 and CDR2: SGDLS, YYNGEE. The CDR3 has 15 residues. DNA for the CDR3: TGTGCCAGCAGCGTAGGGGTGGGCGGATCAGATACGCAGTATTTT. This codes for CASSVGVGGSDTQYF.

This clonotype has more than one count but fewer than ten. This sequence joins TRBV9 and TRBJ2-5, with D possibly being TRBD2 (6 bases). Trimming removed 3 bases from V and 3 bases from J, with 12 bases in between. Germline V gene sequence: CDR1 SGDLS, CDR2 YYNGEE. The CDR3 spans 14 residues. CDR3 nucleotides: TGTGCCAGCAGCGGGAGGGCCATCGAAGAGACCCAGTACTTC. Residues: CASSGRAIEETQYF. Supplemented by reference TRBV9 and TRBJ2-5, the full variable domain reads DSGVTQTPKHLITATGQRVTLRCSPRSGDLSVYWYQQSLDQGLQFLIQYYNGEERAKGNILERFSAQQFPDLHSELNLSSLELGDSALYFCASSGRAIEETQYFGPGTRLLVL.

This clonotype was observed at least ten times. The chain combines TRBV9 with TRBJ2-2; TRBD2 agrees at 8 bases. CDR1 is SGDLS, CDR2 YYNGEE, per germline. CDR3 length: 14 residues. V dropped 3 bases and J dropped 4; count of bases not matched to a gene: 2. The CDR3, as DNA: TGTGCCAGCAGCGCCGGGACTAGCACCGGGGAGCTGTTTTTT. As protein: CASSAGTSTGELFF. The complete variable domain, with remaining parts taken from reference TRBV9 and TRBJ2-2, reads DSGVTQTPKHLITATGQRVTLRCSPRSGDLSVYWYQQSLDQGLQFLIQYYNGEERAKGNILERFSAQQFPDLHSELNLSSLELGDSALYFCASSAGTSTGELFFGEGSRLTVL.

Ten or more counts support this clonotype. The V call is TRBV9, the J call TRBJ1-2; D ambiguous. The germline gives CDR1 SGDLS, CDR2 YYNGEE. CDR3 length equals 16 residues. The germline V and J ends were trimmed by 3 bases and 2 bases, with 17 bases remaining between them. The CDR3 DNA sequence: TGTGCCAGCAGCGCCCGGACCGGTCCCGCCAACTATGGCTACACCTTC. Its translation is CASSARTGPANYGYTF.

This chain connects TRBV9 to TRBJ2-7; 11 bases are shared with TRBD2. The CDR3 is 18 residues long. The trim removed 0 bases at V and 2 bases at J, leaving 10 bases unmatched. The V gene's germline CDR1 is SGDLS and CDR2 YYNGEE. For the CDR3, the DNA is TGTGCCAGCAGCGTAGATCCTGTTAGCGGGGGGGCTACCTACGAGCAGTACTTC. Encoded protein: CASSVDPVSGGATYEQYF. The complete variable domain, with remaining parts taken from reference TRBV9 and TRBJ2-7, reads DSGVTQTPKHLITATGQRVTLRCSPRSGDLSVYWYQQSLDQGLQFLIQYYNGEERAKGNILERFSAQQFPDLHSELNLSSLELGDSALYFCASSVDPVSGGATYEQYFGPGTRLTVT.